The 30 T cell receptor beta chains below come from one sample, sequenced in a study of blood T cells in healthy people across ages. A sample-barcoded 5' primer and a J-beta primer mix were used in a second PCR of roughly 6 to 11 cycles. TCRdb called the 5' RACE reads again in MiXCR, with one record for every CDR3 protein. The sample holds more than 1,000,000 distinct CDR3 sequences, approximately 25% seen once. These sequences were also reported in another study, on T cells of mothers and their children.

Sequencing input: blood. The receptor source for this set is a girl aged 2 to 10 in good health.

This clonotype was counted a few times. The gene calls are TRBV27 and TRBJ1-2; D is ambiguous. There are 14 residues in the CDR3. Germline-derived CDR1 and CDR2 are MNHEY and SMNVEV (reference sequence). V was cut by 2 bases and J by 4 bases, with 11 bases left in between. The CDR3 region has the DNA TGTGCCAGCAGTTTACGAGGTGTCGGCTATGGCTACACCTTC. Encoded protein: CASSLRGVGYGYTF.

This clonotype was observed a handful of times. The genes are TRBV20-1 and TRBJ2-5; TRBD1 matches at 8 bases. The tail of the sequence fits TRBJ2-1 better, so the J call may be wrong. The CDR3 contains 14 residues. The germline gives CDR1 DFQATT, CDR2 SNEGSKA (reference sequence). This chain's CDR3 is CSAHSDRGRDEQFF. The DNA for the CDR3 is TGCAGTGCTCACAGCGACAGGGGAAGGGATGAGCAGTTCTTC.

This clonotype was seen a few times. V and J are TRBV20-1 and TRBJ2-7; 11 bases align to TRBD2. The V and J ends lost 3 bases and 4 bases, in that order; junction bases with no gene match: 8. Germline CDR1 is DFQATT and CDR2 is SNEGSKA (reference sequence). This CDR3 has 15 amino acids. In DNA, the CDR3 is TGCAGTGCTAGGGGTACTAGCGGGAGTAAGTACGAGCAGTACTTC. It yields the protein CSARGTSGSKYEQYF.

A word on this clonotype: A read error may produce the germline difference seen at one junction end. The chain is built from TRBV29-1 and TRBJ2-1; 7 bases align to TRBD1. The CDR3 length is 13 residues. CDR1 and CDR2 (germline): SQVTM, ANQGSEA. In nucleotides, the CDR3 is TGCAGCGTGACCCTGTCCCCGGGACAGTCCAAGTACTTC. Translating gives CSVTLSPGQSKYF.

The chain employs TRBV7-9 and TRBJ2-2; possibly TRBD1 or TRBD2 for D (5 bases each). Germline CDR1 SEHNR, CDR2 FQNEAQ (reference sequence). The CDR3 sequence is 12 residues long. Deletions cut 8 bases from V and 7 bases from J, with 11 bases between. CDR3 coding DNA: TGTGCCAGCTACGAGGGGAGCGGGGAGCTGTTTTTT. Translated, it gives CASYEGSGELFF.

V is TRBV12-3 or TRBV12-4 and J is TRBJ2-6; D unresolved. This CDR3 has 14 amino acids. The V end lost 10 bases, the J end lost 1 base, and 11 bases lay between the germline ends. The CDR3 spells CANRPNSGANVLTF. In DNA, the CDR3 is TGTGCCAACAGACCTAATTCTGGGGCCAACGTCCTGACTTTC.

The chain is built from TRBV20-1 and TRBJ2-5, with 7 bases identical to TRBD1. The end of the DNA fits TRBJ2-7 better, so the J call may be wrong. There are 12 residues in the CDR3. Germline V lookup: CDR1 DFQATT, CDR2 SNEGSKA (reference sequence). The CDR3 reads CSAKDRPYEQYF. For the CDR3, the DNA is TGCAGTGCTAAGGACAGGCCCTACGAGCAGTACTTC.

This clonotype was counted only a few times. The chain uses TRBV6-5 and TRBJ2-6, with 9 nucleotides matching TRBD1. Trimming took 4 bases from V and 4 from J; bases not matched to a gene: 8. The V gene's germline CDR1 is MNHEY and CDR2 SVGAGI. The CDR3 is 17 residues long. The CDR3 region is CASSFQQGADGANVLTF. The CDR3 DNA is TGTGCCAGCAGTTTTCAACAGGGGGCGGACGGGGCCAACGTCCTGACTTTC.

The CDR3 DNA sequence: TGTGCCAGCAGTCCATCAGTCACCTTCGGCGAGCAGTACTTC. Its translation: CASSPSVTFGEQYF. V and J are TRBV12-3 or TRBV12-4 and TRBJ2-5; D gene uncertain. Gene TRBJ2-7 matches the end of the DNA better, so the J call may be wrong. CDR3 length equals 14 residues.

On this clonotype: A read error may explain this, as a much larger clone is one base away. As DNA, the CDR3 is TGTGCCAGCAGCTCCGACGAGACCCAGTACTTC. This gives the protein CASSSDETQYF. The rearrangement joins TRBV13 to TRBJ2-1, with D uncertain. The end of the DNA is better explained by TRBJ2-5, so the J call may be wrong. The CDR3 has 11 residues. The germline V gene has CDR1 PRHDT and CDR2 FYEKMQ (reference sequence).

A few counts support this clonotype. The gene calls are TRBV10-3 and TRBJ1-1; TRBD1 is a possible D gene (5 bases). The CDR3 has 12 residues. Germline-derived CDR1 and CDR2 are ENHRY and SYGVKD. Trimming cost V 4 bases and J 3 bases, with 6 bases left between them. The CDR3 bases are TGTGCCATCAGTGCGGGGGACACTGAAGCTTTCTTT. Encoded protein: CAISAGDTEAFF.

This clonotype was seen only a few times. The genes are TRBV7-3 and TRBJ2-7, with D possibly TRBD2 on 5 matching bases. CDR3 length equals 15 residues. The V gene's germline CDR1 is SGHTA and CDR2 FQGTGA. Between the trimmed V and J ends, which lost 5 bases and 4 bases, there was a span of 18 bases. The DNA of the CDR3 is TGTGCCAGCAGCCTCGGTGGGAGTCTGGGGTACGAGCAGTACTTC. It is translated as CASSLGGSLGYEQYF.

The sample holds a few counts of this clonotype. J is TRBJ1-4 and V is TRBV7-6, with 7 bases aligning to TRBD1. The germline CDR1 and CDR2 sequences are SGHVS and FNYEAQ. The CDR3 contains 15 residues. The V gene end was trimmed by 2 bases and the J gene end by 8 bases; junction bases not matched to a gene: 8. The CDR3 loop is CASSLSPGGREKLFF. CDR3 DNA sequence: TGTGCCAGCAGCTTATCTCCAGGGGGTCGGGAAAAACTGTTTTTT.

This chain uses TRBV25-1 with TRBJ1-4; D perhaps matches TRBD1 (5 bases). This CDR3 comprises 15 residues. V was pared by 7 bases and J by 7 bases, with 19 bases between. The germline gives CDR1 MGHDK, CDR2 SYGVNS. The CDR3, as DNA: TGTGCCAGCACCCCGGACACAGGACGAACTGAAAAACTGTTTTTT. This codes for CASTPDTGRTEKLFF.

In this sample, this clonotype turned up a few times. The rearrangement joins TRBV10-3 to TRBJ1-5, with D possibly matching TRBD1 (5 bases). Between the trimmed V and J ends, which lost 4 bases and 2 bases, there was a span of 9 bases. Germline CDR1 is ENHRY and CDR2 is SYGVKD. The CDR3 spans 14 residues. Written as DNA, the CDR3 is TGTGCCATCAGTGGGGGGGGTGGCAATCAGCCCCAGCATTTT. It is translated as CAISGGGGNQPQHF.

This clonotype was seen a few times. The rearrangement uses TRBV7-9 and TRBJ1-1, with no clear D. The V gene lost 1 base and the J gene lost 4 bases, with 10 bases spanning the gap. The CDR3 has 14 residues. From germline, CDR1 is SEHNR and CDR2 FQNEAQ (reference sequence). The CDR3 DNA is TGTGCCAGCAGCTTAGTGGAGGGTTCCACTGAAGCTTTCTTT. It translates to CASSLVEGSTEAFF. The variable domain in full, completed from reference TRBV7-9 and TRBJ1-1, reads DTGVSQNPRHKITKRGQNVTFRCDPISEHNRLYWYRQTLGQGPEFLTYFQNEAQLEKSRLLSDRFSAERPKGSFSTLEIQRTEQGDSAMYLCASSLVEGSTEAFFGQGTRLTVV.

This clonotype was seen a few times. The chain carries TRBV5-1 and TRBJ1-5, with TRBD1 as a possible D gene (5 bases). V dropped 1 base and J dropped 8 bases, with 16 bases sitting between them. Germline V gives CDR1 SGHRS, CDR2 YFSETQ. The CDR3 totals 15 residues. CDR3 residues: CASSLRGNRGEPQHF. The CDR3 bases are TGCGCCAGCAGCTTGCGGGGGAATCGGGGGGAGCCCCAGCATTTT.

The genes are TRBV6-5 and TRBJ2-1; 7 nucleotides agree with TRBD2. The J call could be wrong; TRBJ2-5 is a better fit for the DNA end. This CDR3 has 15 residues. CDR1 is MNHEY and CDR2 is SVGAGI in the germline V gene. CDR3 residues: CASRLAGSLEETQYF. The CDR3 region has the DNA TGTGCCAGCAGGTTAGCGGGCAGCTTGGAGGAGACCCAGTACTTC.

This sequence joins TRBV5-1 and TRBJ2-6; D unclear. V lost 4 bases to trimming and J lost 4 bases, with 9 bases between them. The CDR3 sequence is 14 residues long. Germline V gene data show CDR1 as SGHRS and CDR2 as YFSETQ. The CDR3 DNA follows: TGCGCCAGCAGCGTAGGAATGGGGGCCAACGTCCTGACTTTC. This translates into CASSVGMGANVLTF. Full variable domain (missing parts from reference TRBV5-1 and TRBJ2-6): KAGVTQTPRYLIKTRGQQVTLSCSPISGHRSVSWYQQTPGQGLQFLFEYFSETQRNKGNFPGRFSGRQFSNSRSEMNVSTLELGDSALYLCASSVGMGANVLTFGAGSRLTVL.

The rearrangement uses TRBV6-2 or TRBV6-3 and TRBJ2-5, with no clear D. The closer fit of TRBJ2-7 to the DNA end suggests the J call may be wrong. The CDR3 is 14 amino acids. The germline gives CDR1 MNHEY, CDR2 SVGEGT. The CDR3 DNA reads as TGTGCCAGCAGGCGGAGTGAACTCGCCTACGAGCAGTACTTC. This encodes CASRRSELAYEQYF.

The rearrangement uses TRBV3-1 and TRBJ2-5, with 14 nucleotides matching TRBD2. Germline loops: CDR1 LGHDT, CDR2 YNNKEL (reference sequence). The CDR3 spans 17 residues. J was trimmed by 4 bases and V by 4 bases; bases with no gene match: 8. The CDR3 nucleotides read TGTGCCAGCAGCCTCTCGACTAGCGGGAGGGTCAGAGAGACCCAGTACTTC. It specifies CASSLSTSGRVRETQYF.

This clonotype occurred a few times. The V call is TRBV20-1, the J call TRBJ2-7; 9 bases align to TRBD1. The germline gives CDR1 DFQATT, CDR2 SNEGSKA (reference sequence). J lost 3 bases, V lost 7 bases, and 4 bases had no gene match. The CDR3 runs 12 residues. The CDR3 DNA sequence: TGCAGTGGTACGGACAGGGGCTACGAGCAGTACTTC. This codes for CSGTDRGYEQYF.

V usage is TRBV20-1 and J usage is TRBJ2-4; D is perhaps TRBD2 (5 bases). The CDR3 has 13 residues. Trimming took off 3 bases at V and 5 bases at J, with 11 bases between the two ends. Germline values: CDR1 DFQATT, CDR2 SNEGSKA (reference sequence). The DNA for the CDR3 is TGCAGTGCTAGCGGGGAGACCGAAAACATTCAGTACTTC. It encodes CSASGETENIQYF.

In this sample, this clonotype turned up a few times. The chain links TRBV28 to TRBJ2-5; possible D gene TRBD1, 6 bases. Near its end, the DNA agrees better with TRBJ2-7, so the J call may be wrong. In germline, CDR1 is MDHEN, CDR2 SYDVKM. CDR3 size: 15 residues. The CDR3 DNA follows: TGTGCCAGCAGTCATTATCTCAGGGGCGTCTACGAGCAGTACTTC. As protein: CASSHYLRGVYEQYF.

In this sample, this clonotype turned up a few times. The rearrangement joins TRBV11-3 to TRBJ2-5, with 8 bases that match TRBD1. V lost 5 bases and J lost 5; bases outside the gene matches: 4. CDR3 size: 13 residues. Germline loops: CDR1 SGHNT, CDR2 YENEEA. CDR3 protein: CASSRTGLETQYF. The CDR3, as DNA: TGTGCCAGCAGCCGGACAGGGTTGGAGACCCAGTACTTC.

As to this clonotype: The junction differs from germline at one of its ends, possibly a read error. V usage is TRBV6-1 and J usage is TRBJ2-1; tentatively, D is TRBD1 or TRBD2 (5 bases each). Germline V CDR1 and CDR2: MNHNS, SASEGT. CDR3 length: 15 residues. The CDR3 sequence is CASQDPGRIYNEQFF. CDR3 in DNA: TGTGCCAGCCAAGATCCGGGACGGATTTACAATGAACAGTTCTTC.

Only a few counts were recorded for this clonotype. The chain has TRBV20-1 and TRBJ2-7; 10 nucleotides match TRBD2. CDR3 length: 13 amino acids. Trimming cost V 4 bases and J 5 bases; bases outside gene matches: 5. Germline CDR1 and CDR2: DFQATT and SNEGSKA (reference sequence). The DNA of the CDR3 is TGCAGTGCTACCGGGACTAGCGTCAACGAGCAGTACTTC. This encodes CSATGTSVNEQYF.

This clonotype was found a few times. The chain carries TRBV20-1 and TRBJ2-3; possibly TRBD2 for D (7 bases). Trimming removed 6 bases at V and 0 bases at J, with 10 bases between. The length of the CDR3 is 13 residues. Germline V CDR1 and CDR2: DFQATT, SNEGSKA (reference sequence). The CDR3 sequence: CSAAGASTDTQYF. CDR3 nucleotides: TGCAGTGCGGCGGGGGCTAGCACAGATACGCAGTATTTT.

The rearrangement joins TRBV28 to TRBJ1-2; 7 bases match TRBD1. J gave up 8 bases and V 6 bases, and 6 bases lay outside the gene matches. From germline, CDR1 is MDHEN and CDR2 SYDVKM. This CDR3 has 12 residues. CDR3 nucleotides: TGTGCCAGCAGACTACAGGGGTTCGGCTACACCTTC. It encodes CASRLQGFGYTF.

The chain carries TRBV6-7 and TRBJ2-3, with D possibly matching TRBD2 (5 bases). TRBV6-7 is classed as an ORF, of uncertain function. V shed 6 bases and J shed 2 bases, with 12 bases lying between them. CDR3 length: 14 amino acids. The CDR3 here is CASSGVTITDTQYF. The DNA of the CDR3 is TGTGCCAGCAGCGGGGTAACAATCACAGATACGCAGTATTTT.